The 23 T cell receptor beta chains below come from one sample, sequenced in a study. MiXCR, run by TCRdb on the RT-PCR reads, gives a single entry per CDR3 protein. This table has about 700,000 distinct CDR3 sequences, over 12% appearing once. The material sequenced was memory CD4+ T cells from blood. The receptors here all came from a female donor in good health, serving as a healthy control.

This clonotype has ten or more counts. The chain links TRBV10-3 to TRBJ2-5, with 7 positions matching TRBD2. This CDR3 is 15 amino acids long. In germline, CDR1 is ENHRY, CDR2 SYGVKD. Unmatched junction bases numbered 5, after V lost 2 bases and J lost 2 bases. The CDR3 sequence is CAISELRGEQETQYF. The CDR3 region has the DNA TGTGCCATCAGTGAGCTCCGGGGGGAGCAAGAGACCCAGTACTTC.

The chain employs TRBV27 and TRBJ1-2; the D gene is possibly TRBD1 (6 bases). Trimming cost V 0 bases and J 8 bases, with 19 bases left between them. The germline CDR1 and CDR2 sequences are MNHEY and SMNVEV (reference sequence). The CDR3 runs 16 residues. The CDR3 loop is CASSLSSGQPFGGYTF. The CDR3, as DNA: TGTGCCAGCAGTTTATCGTCAGGACAGCCTTTCGGGGGCTACACCTTC.

J is TRBJ1-1 and V is TRBV20-1, with a tentative D call TRBD1 (5 bases). The ends were cut back, 3 bases at V and 3 bases at J, with 14 bases in the middle. CDR3 length: 14 amino acids. From germline, CDR1 is DFQATT and CDR2 SNEGSKA (reference sequence). The CDR3 DNA reads as TGCAGTGCTAGGGGGGACCTTAGGGACACTGAAGCTTTCTTT. Its translation is CSARGDLRDTEAFF.

The sample holds a few counts of this clonotype. This chain links TRBV2 with TRBJ1-2; no clear D. Germline values: CDR1 SNHLY, CDR2 FYNNEI. The CDR3 is 13 amino acids. Trimming cost V 1 base and J 8 bases, with 11 bases left between them. The CDR3 sequence: CASSEGKLAGYTF. CDR3 nucleotides: TGTGCCAGCAGTGAAGGGAAACTGGCAGGCTACACCTTC.

There are a few counts of this clonotype. At one boundary the junction diverges from the germline segment, which might be a read error. V gene TRBV29-1 combines with J gene TRBJ2-3; a weak D match, TRBD2 (8 bases). This CDR3 comprises 15 residues. Germline CDR1 SQVTM, CDR2 ANQGSEA. The CDR3 sequence: CSAREGAVRTGTQYF. The CDR3 nucleotides read TGCAGCGCCCGGGAGGGGGCGGTGAGGACAGGTACGCAGTATTTT.

The chain is built from TRBV9 and TRBJ2-3; D remains unclear. CDR1 and CDR2 from the germline V gene are SGDLS and YYNGEE. This CDR3 contains 16 residues. V gave up 0 bases and J gave up 0 bases, with 11 bases separating them. CDR3 loop: CASSVGVGKSTDTQYF. The CDR3, as DNA: TGTGCCAGCAGCGTAGGAGTAGGGAAGAGCACAGATACGCAGTATTTT.

This clonotype appeared many times. The V call is TRBV5-1, the J call TRBJ2-1; TRBD1 agrees at 8 bases. Germline V lookup: CDR1 SGHRS, CDR2 YFSETQ. The CDR3 extends over 16 amino acids. J gave up 0 bases and V 3 bases, and 5 bases lay outside the gene matches. The CDR3: CASSSDRVSSYNEQFF. The CDR3 DNA follows: TGCGCCAGCAGCTCGGACAGGGTGAGCTCCTACAATGAGCAGTTCTTC.

V is TRBV28 and J is TRBJ2-5, with 9 bases aligning to TRBD2. The germline V gene encodes CDR1 MDHEN and CDR2 SYDVKM. The CDR3 is made up of 17 amino acids. V shed 5 bases, J shed 1 base, and the junction held 11 bases outside the gene matches. The CDR3: CASSRLAGGAVQETQYF. CDR3 nucleotides: TGTGCCAGCAGTCGCCTCGCGGGAGGGGCTGTCCAAGAGACCCAGTACTTC.

V gene TRBV28 combines with J gene TRBJ2-1; no firm D call. Germline V gene sequence: CDR1 MDHEN, CDR2 SYDVKM. V dropped 3 bases and J dropped 9 bases, with 18 bases sitting between them. The CDR3 sequence is 15 residues long. The CDR3 is CASSLGWDARIEQFF. The CDR3 DNA reads as TGTGCCAGCAGTTTGGGGTGGGATGCTCGGATTGAGCAGTTCTTC.

At least ten counts were recorded for this clonotype. The V gene is TRBV10-3, the J gene TRBJ2-7; D is unresolved. Germline CDR1 is ENHRY and CDR2 is SYGVKD. The V gene lost 5 bases and the J gene lost 2 bases, with 4 bases spanning the gap. CDR3 length: 11 amino acids. CDR3 amino acids: CAISPAYEQYF. In DNA, the CDR3 is TGTGCCATCAGTCCGGCCTACGAGCAGTACTTC.

This clonotype appeared many times. The rearrangement joins TRBV10-3 to TRBJ2-2, with 11 bases lining up with TRBD1. Germline CDR1 ENHRY, CDR2 SYGVKD. Trimming at V came to 11 bases and at J to 7 bases, leaving 12 bases not matched to a gene. This CDR3 region has 15 residues. The CDR3 DNA reads TGTGCCTCCATTCCGGACAGGGGGCTAAGCGGGGAGCTGTTTTTT. Amino acids: CASIPDRGLSGELFF.

This clonotype was seen only a few times. The genes are TRBV3-1 and TRBJ2-3; D may be TRBD2 (6 bases). This CDR3 is built from 16 residues. V gave up 4 bases and J gave up 0 bases, with 14 bases separating them. Looked up from germline, CDR1 is LGHDT and CDR2 is YNNKEL (reference sequence). CDR3 coding DNA: TGTGCCAGCAGCCCCCTAGCGCAAACTAGCACAGATACGCAGTATTTT. Translating gives CASSPLAQTSTDTQYF.

This clonotype was detected ten times or more. The chain recombines TRBV5-1 with TRBJ2-2, with a possible D match to TRBD2 (6 bases). V lost 4 bases and J lost 2, with 12 bases in between. The CDR3 loop spans 15 amino acids. Germline V gene data show CDR1 as SGHRS and CDR2 as YFSETQ. As DNA, the CDR3 is TGCGCCAGCAGCGCTGGGGGACTCAACACCGGGGAGCTGTTTTTT. Amino acids: CASSAGGLNTGELFF.

Many counts were recorded for this clonotype. This chain links TRBV7-2 with TRBJ2-1, with 7 bases fitting TRBD1. The germline V gene encodes CDR1 SGHTA and CDR2 FQGNSA. This CDR3 contains 12 residues. Losses at the gene ends were 5 bases for V and 16 bases for J; bases not matched to a gene: 11. CDR3 in DNA: TGTGCCAGCAGCCTCGACAGGGAGTCATCATTCTTC. This gives the protein CASSLDRESSFF.

V usage is TRBV7-9 and J usage is TRBJ2-7, with 9 positions matching TRBD2. Germline CDR1 SEHNR, CDR2 FQNEAQ (reference sequence). J gave up 5 bases and V 0 bases, and 11 bases lay outside the gene matches. This CDR3 is 17 amino acids long. CDR3 DNA sequence: TGTGCCAGCAGCTTAGCTGCGGCTAGCGGGATCGGGGACGAGCAGTACTTC. It encodes CASSLAAASGIGDEQYF.

The chain recombines TRBV30 with TRBJ1-1; D perhaps matches TRBD1 (5 bases). Trimming shortened V by 4 bases and J by 8 bases, and 14 bases separated the two germline ends. Germline loops: CDR1 GTSNPN, CDR2 SVGIG (reference sequence). The CDR3 loop spans 12 amino acids. The CDR3 DNA reads as TGTGCCTGGACCCCCGGGACCCGAGAAGCTTTCTTT. Its translation: CAWTPGTREAFF.

The chain has TRBV25-1 and TRBJ2-3, with D unresolved. Between the trimmed V and J ends, which lost 1 base and 1 base, there was a span of 9 bases. Germline V CDR1 and CDR2: MGHDK, SYGVNS. There are 15 residues in the CDR3. The DNA for the CDR3 is TGTGCCAGCAGTGAATCGGGCCGTGGCACAGATACGCAGTATTTT. This sequence encodes CASSESGRGTDTQYF.

This clonotype was seen many times. This chain joins TRBV11-2 and TRBJ2-1; perhaps TRBD2 as D (5 bases). There are 15 residues in the CDR3. Germline V gene lookup returns CDR1 SGHAT and CDR2 FQNNGV. The V and J ends lost 1 base and 3 bases respectively, with 10 bases between them. CDR3 DNA sequence: TGTGCCAGCAGCTTAGTTGGCGGGTTCTACAATGAGCAGTTCTTC. Translated, it gives CASSLVGGFYNEQFF.

This clonotype was counted between two and nine times. The rearrangement links TRBV15 to TRBJ1-6; a possible D gene is TRBD1 (6 bases). This CDR3 region has 17 residues. V was shortened by 1 base and J by 10 bases, with 20 bases between the two germline ends. From germline, CDR1 is LNHNV and CDR2 YYDKDF (reference sequence). The CDR3 nucleotides read TGTGCCACCAGCAGAGTGGGGGGGGCAAAGAAATACTCACCCCTCCACTTT. It specifies CATSRVGGAKKYSPLHF.

This clonotype was seen many times. The genes are TRBV27 and TRBJ2-5, with 9 bases matching TRBD2. The trim removed 5 bases at V and 1 base at J, leaving 5 bases unmatched. The germline CDR1 and CDR2 sequences are MNHEY and SMNVEV (reference sequence). The CDR3 has 15 amino acids. CDR3 nucleotides: TGTGCCAGCAGTGCCCGGACTAGCGCCCAAGAGACCCAGTACTTC. The encoded protein is CASSARTSAQETQYF.

The J gene is TRBJ2-1, the V gene TRBV6-6; TRBD2 agrees at 13 bases. The CDR3 sequence is 15 residues long. Germline V lookup: CDR1 MNHNY, CDR2 SVGAGI (reference sequence). The junction had 7 bases not matched to a gene; V was cut back by 7 bases and J by 7 bases. The CDR3 loop is CASMERTSGSNEQFF. The DNA for the CDR3 is TGTGCCAGCATGGAGAGGACTAGCGGGAGTAATGAGCAGTTCTTC.

This clonotype was seen ten or more times. The chain joins TRBV5-1 to TRBJ2-1; perhaps D is TRBD1 or TRBD2 (5 bases each). V was pared by 4 bases and J by 9 bases, with 17 bases between. CDR1 is SGHRS and CDR2 is YFSETQ in the germline V gene. The CDR3 consists of 14 residues. The CDR3 reads CASSPIGAIGEQFF. In DNA, the CDR3 is TGCGCCAGCAGCCCTATCGGGGCGATTGGTGAGCAGTTCTTC.

The chain uses TRBV12-3 or TRBV12-4 and TRBJ2-7; D uncertain. The V end lost 3 bases, the J end lost 2 bases, and 11 bases lay between the germline ends. This CDR3 is built from 14 residues. The CDR3 DNA sequence: TGTGCCAGCAGTTTTCAGAAGCGAACCTACGAGCAGTACTTC. The encoded protein is CASSFQKRTYEQYF.